This T cell receptor beta chain originates from a study of radiation and T cells in renal cell carcinoma. Time point defined: blood 2 weeks post-SBRT. Treatment: 15 Gy SBRT to primary tumor, nephrectomy 4 weeks later. Per the germline V gene, CDR1 is LNHNV and CDR2 is YYDKDF (reference sequence). This CDR3 has 16 residues. The V end was cut by 0 bases, the J end by 2 bases, with 13 bases between. Clones were read by immunoSEQ multiplex PCR, and TCRdb kept only the in-frame ones, dropping some. This table holds about 130,000 clones, roughly four fifths found once. The source material was blood, sampled from a patient whose treatment included radiotherapy and nephrectomy. The chain employs TRBV15 and TRBJ1-1, with D maybe TRBD1 (5 bases). The origin of this receptor is an older woman with renal cell carcinoma. Written as DNA, the CDR3 is TGTGCCACCAGCAGAGATCTTGGGGGAGTAAACACTGAAGCTTTCTTT. Translated: CATSRDLGGVNTEAFF.